The source of this TCR beta chain is a study of control samples from healthy donors and cancer patients. The protocol was immunoSEQ multiplex PCR, while the TCRdb copy is restricted to in-frame clones and leaves out a portion. Of more than 140,000 clones in the sample, about 89% were seen once. The length of the CDR3 is 14 residues. The source material was blood. V usage is TRBV12-1 and J usage is TRBJ2-1; the table's D call of TRBD1 was not tested on the DNA. TRBV12-1 is listed as a pseudogene. The receptor comes from a man younger than 35 in good health. This CDR3 reads CASYGQGPNNEQFF. In DNA, the CDR3 is TGTGCCAGCTACGGACAGGGGCCAAACAATGAGCAGTTCTTC.